This passage covers 25 T cell receptor beta chains from one sample sequenced in a study of cytomegalovirus exposure and HLA in healthy donors. The PCR used 60 Vbeta and 13 Jbeta primers. Assay: immunoSEQ multiplex PCR; the TCRdb copy retains only in-frame clones and omits some. The data hold nearly 110,000 clones, with 60% to 85% observed a single time. The sample taken for sequencing was PBMCs. These TCRs come from a male donor in good health and CMV-seropositive.

The chain combines TRBV18 with TRBJ2-7, with 10 bases that match TRBD1. This CDR3 is built from 14 residues. CDR1 is KGHSH, CDR2 LQKENI, per germline. The trim removed 6 bases at V and 5 bases at J, leaving 7 bases unmatched. CDR3 nucleotides: TGTGCCAGCTCGCCCGGGACAGGGGTGGACGAGCAGTACTTC. Translating it yields CASSPGTGVDEQYF.

This chain connects TRBV7-2 to TRBJ1-3; unclear D gene. V lost 1 base and J lost 9, with 10 bases in between. The CDR3 is made up of 13 amino acids. CDR1 and CDR2 from the germline V gene are SGHTA and FQGNSA. The CDR3 coding sequence is TGTGCCAGCAGCTTAGTAAACACGGGCACCATATATTTT. Its translation: CASSLVNTGTIYF.

Only one count was recorded for this clone. This chain uses TRBV9 with TRBJ2-3, with 11 bases aligning to TRBD2. Germline V lookup: CDR1 SGDLS, CDR2 YYNGEE. With 4 bases clipped from V and 2 bases from J, the junction kept 15 bases outside the gene matches. The CDR3 covers 19 residues. The CDR3 DNA reads TGTGCCAGCAGCCAGGGAAGGTTTAGCGGGAGGGCCCACACAGATACGCAGTATTTT. Amino acids: CASSQGRFSGRAHTDTQYF.

V usage is TRBV7-8 and J usage is TRBJ1-4; 9 bases line up with TRBD1. The length of the CDR3 is 22 residues. Losses at the gene ends were 5 bases for V and 0 bases for J; bases not matched to a gene: 22. Germline CDR1 and CDR2: SGHVS and FQNEAQ. As DNA, the CDR3 is TGTGCCAGCAGCACGCCGGGACAGGGTAGAAGTCCCCATCCGGCAACTAATGAAAAACTGTTTTTT. This sequence encodes CASSTPGQGRSPHPATNEKLFF. The complete variable domain, with remaining parts taken from reference TRBV7-8 and TRBJ1-4, reads GAGVSQSPRYKVAKRGQDVALRCDPISGHVSLFWYQQALGQGPEFLTYFQNEAQLDKSGLPSDRFFAERPEGSVSTLKIQRTQQEDSAVYLCASSTPGQGRSPHPATNEKLFFGSGTQLSVL.

The chain uses TRBV28 and TRBJ2-7; TRBD2 might be the D (5 bases). Trimming took off 8 bases at V and 2 bases at J, with 16 bases between the two ends. CDR1 and CDR2 from the germline V gene are MDHEN and SYDVKM. The CDR3 totals 14 residues. CDR3 DNA sequence: TGTGCCAGCCGCCTATCCACGGGGACCTACGAGCAGTACTTC. It yields the protein CASRLSTGTYEQYF.

Concerning this clone: The junction departs from the called germline gene at one end, perhaps through a read error. The chain has TRBV18 and TRBJ1-6, with D maybe TRBD1 (6 bases). Germline V CDR1 and CDR2: KGHSH, LQKENI. The length of the CDR3 is 14 residues. The CDR3 nucleotides read TGTGCCAGCTCACCCTCGGGACAAAATTCACCCCTCAACTTT. Translated, it gives CASSPSGQNSPLNF.

The V call is TRBV15, the J call TRBJ2-7; 8 bases are a match to TRBD1. Unmatched junction bases numbered 9, after V lost 3 bases and J lost 2 bases. Germline lookup yields CDR1 LNHNV and CDR2 YYDKDF (reference sequence). CDR3 length equals 16 residues. The CDR3 region is CATSRETGVSTYEQYF. The CDR3 bases are TGTGCCACCAGCAGGGAGACAGGGGTTAGTACCTACGAGCAGTACTTC.

The rearrangement joins TRBV6-6 to TRBJ2-1; tentatively, D is TRBD2 (6 bases). The CDR3 is 15 residues long. The V end was cut by 11 bases, the J end by 2 bases, with 19 bases between. The germline CDR1 and CDR2 sequences are MNHNY and SVGAGI (reference sequence). CDR3 in amino acids: CAASGEEETYNEQFF. The CDR3 region has the DNA TGTGCCGCCTCGGGAGAGGAAGAAACCTACAATGAGCAGTTCTTC.

This rearrangement joins TRBV2 to TRBJ2-3, with a possible D match to TRBD1 (5 bases). V gave up 7 bases and J gave up 2 bases, with 22 bases separating them. The CDR3 runs to 17 residues. Germline CDR1 SNHLY, CDR2 FYNNEI. The CDR3, as DNA: TGTGCCAGCATGGGGTTTGGGGCGACGAAAAACACAGATACGCAGTATTTT. As protein: CASMGFGATKNTDTQYF.

The chain combines TRBV7-6 with TRBJ2-7; no definite D call. The CDR3 has 16 amino acids. V was shortened by 2 bases and J by 1 base, with 15 bases between the two germline ends. The germline gives CDR1 SGHVS, CDR2 FNYEAQ. CDR3 DNA: TGTGCCAGCAGCTTAACGACTGGCACGAGATCCTACGAGCAGTACTTC. Translation: CASSLTTGTRSYEQYF.

The gene calls are TRBV5-4 and TRBJ2-3; 8 positions agree with TRBD1. Trimming at V came to 2 bases and at J to 4 bases, leaving 6 bases not matched to a gene. This CDR3 has 15 amino acids. Germline V gene lookup returns CDR1 SGHNT and CDR2 YYREEE (reference sequence). CDR3 protein: CASSFRGLKADTQYF. The CDR3 DNA is TGTGCCAGCAGCTTCAGGGGGCTGAAGGCAGATACGCAGTATTTT.

The chain has TRBV15 and TRBJ1-2; 7 bases are a match to TRBD1. Germline loops: CDR1 LNHNV, CDR2 YYDKDF (reference sequence). V was pared by 4 bases and J by 7 bases, with 9 bases of the junction left unmatched. The CDR3 consists of 14 residues. CDR3 nucleotides: TGTGCCACCAGCATCCCCAGGGGGTATGGTGGCTACACCTTC. The encoded protein is CATSIPRGYGGYTF.

The rearrangement links TRBV7-9 to TRBJ2-4; tentative D call: TRBD1 (6 bases). The CDR3 is 14 amino acids. Germline CDR1 is SEHNR and CDR2 is FQNEAQ (reference sequence). The ends were cut back, 4 bases at V and 0 bases at J, with 7 bases in the middle. CDR3 sequence (DNA): TGTGCCAGCAGCTGGACAGTAGCCAAAAACATTCAGTACTTC. Translation: CASSWTVAKNIQYF.

J is TRBJ2-1 and V is TRBV4-2, with D unresolved. The CDR3 has 15 amino acids. CDR1 is LGHNA and CDR2 is YNFKEQ in the germline V gene. Between the trimmed V and J ends, which lost 1 base and 0 bases, there was a span of 7 bases. The CDR3 nucleotides are TGTGCCAGCAGCCAAGGGGCCAGCTCCTACAATGAGCAGTTCTTC. It specifies CASSQGASSYNEQFF.

This clone occurred a few times. J is TRBJ2-7 and V is TRBV4-1; 9 bases match TRBD1. CDR3 length: 13 amino acids. The V and J ends lost 4 bases and 3 bases, in that order; junction bases with no gene match: 1. Germline CDR1 MGHRA, CDR2 YSYEKL. In nucleotides, the CDR3 is TGCGCCAGCAGCCGGGACAGGGACTACGAGCAGTACTTC. Protein sequence: CASSRDRDYEQYF.

This CDR3 is CASSSLDRVSGNTIYF. The CDR3, as DNA: TGTGCCAGCAGTTCCCTGGACAGGGTCTCTGGAAACACCATATATTTT. The chain uses TRBV28 and TRBJ1-3, with 8 bases that match TRBD1. The CDR3 spans 16 residues. Germline CDR1 MDHEN, CDR2 SYDVKM. Trimming removed 4 bases from V and 0 bases from J; junction bases left unmatched: 5.

The chain joins TRBV19 to TRBJ1-1; D gene ambiguous. The V end lost 6 bases, the J end lost 0 bases, and 5 bases lay between the germline ends. This CDR3 contains 12 residues. Germline CDR1 reads LNHDA; CDR2 reads SQIVND (reference sequence). The CDR3 DNA follows: TGTGCCAGTAGGCAGATGAACACTGAAGCTTTCTTT. As protein: CASRQMNTEAFF.

Worth noting for this clone: In the same sample, other DNA sequences code for this CDR3. This chain joins TRBV6-4 and TRBJ2-3; possibly TRBD2 for D (6 bases). The germline CDR1 and CDR2 sequences are MRHNA and SNTAGT. V shed 5 bases and J shed 0 bases, with 6 bases lying between them. The CDR3 extends over 13 amino acids. The CDR3 nucleotides read TGTGCCAGCAGTAGCGGGAGCACAGATACGCAGTATTTT. Translating gives CASSSGSTDTQYF.

The chain joins TRBV5-6 to TRBJ2-5, with 8 nucleotides matching TRBD1. CDR1 is SGHDT and CDR2 is YYEEEE in the germline V gene. V lost 3 bases to trimming and J lost 2 bases; unmatched junction nucleotides: 3. This CDR3 is 14 amino acids long. Here the CDR3 reads CASSSYRGQETQYF. The CDR3 DNA is TGTGCCAGCAGCTCATACAGGGGGCAAGAGACCCAGTACTTC.

The chain combines TRBV19 with TRBJ2-1; 8 bases match TRBD2. Germline CDR1 and CDR2: LNHDA and SQIVND (reference sequence). Trimming removed 3 bases from V and 5 bases from J; junction bases left unmatched: 9. The CDR3 has 16 amino acids. The CDR3 protein is CASSIWEAGANNEQFF. DNA for the CDR3: TGTGCCAGTAGTATTTGGGAAGCGGGGGCCAACAATGAGCAGTTCTTC.

This rearrangement joins TRBV19 to TRBJ2-1, with a possible D match to TRBD2 (7 bases). V lost 5 bases and J 3 bases, leaving 26 bases between the germline ends. CDR3 size: 19 residues. The germline CDR1 and CDR2 sequences are LNHDA and SQIVND (reference sequence). The CDR3 nucleotides are TGTGCCAGTAGTGCAGGGCGGGCCAGGAGGGAGGGGGACTACAATGAGCAGTTCTTC. It encodes CASSAGRARREGDYNEQFF.

This rearrangement joins TRBV6-5 to TRBJ1-2, with 8 bases identical to TRBD1. V lost 6 bases to trimming and J lost 4 bases; unmatched junction nucleotides: 1. Germline CDR1 MNHEY, CDR2 SVGAGI. This CDR3 is 12 amino acids long. In DNA, the CDR3 is TGTGCCAGCAGAACAGGGGGCTATGGCTACACCTTC. Its translation is CASRTGGYGYTF.

CDR3 in amino acids: CASSQGGFMGQFYEQYF. CDR3 sequence (DNA): TGCGCCAGCAGCCAAGGCGGCTTTATGGGACAGTTCTACGAGCAGTACTTC. This sequence joins TRBV4-3 and TRBJ2-7; 7 bases fit TRBD1. The CDR3 is 17 amino acids. Germline V lookup: CDR1 LGHNA, CDR2 YSLEER. The trim removed 1 base at V and 3 bases at J, leaving 12 bases unmatched.

In this sample, this clone turned up a few times. J is TRBJ1-5 and V is TRBV6-5, with a weak D call TRBD1 (5 bases). V dropped 8 bases and J dropped 2 bases, with 16 bases sitting between them. Germline V gene lookup returns CDR1 MNHEY and CDR2 SVGAGI. The CDR3 is made up of 15 amino acids. CDR3 bases: TGTGCCAGCGAAAAGGCTGGAGGGGGCAATCAGCCCCAGCATTTT. Protein: CASEKAGGGNQPQHF.

V usage is TRBV9 and J usage is TRBJ1-3; D may be TRBD1 (5 bases). Trimming removed 0 bases at V and 0 bases at J, with 7 bases between. CDR3 size: 15 residues. CDR1 and CDR2 from the germline V gene are SGDLS and YYNGEE. The CDR3: CASSVGGSSGNTIYF. CDR3 nucleotide sequence: TGTGCCAGCAGCGTAGGGGGCAGCTCTGGAAACACCATATATTTT.